This T cell receptor (beta chain) appears in the sequencing data of a study of Ad26.COV2.S vaccination and SARS-CoV-2 variants. The overall study: Ad26.COV2.S, an intramuscular injection, was given once or twice 56 days apart.

Study results and caveats: Non-spike TCR breadth showed similarity between vaccine and placebo recipients.

Treatment given: approximately 18 received Ad26.COV2.S at low or high dose, single or two shots; roughly five received placebo; per-sample allocation not given. Day 63 following the first vaccine or placebo injection was when the samples were taken. In the case of this clone: Its antigen is not identified.

Sequencing was performed with immunoSEQ multiplex PCR; in TCRdb, only in-frame clones are kept and a portion is missing. The sample yields hundreds of thousands of clones, approximately 88% seen once. Trimming removed 11 bases at V and 8 bases at J, with 16 bases between. Germline-derived CDR1 and CDR2 are LNHDA and SQIVND (reference sequence). The CDR3 has 12 residues. Sequences were derived from peripheral blood, sampled in a trial of Ad26.COV2.S vaccine versus placebo. This clonotype originated in a person aged 18-60 years who received the Ad26.COV2.S COVID-19 vaccine or a placebo. The chain combines TRBV19 with TRBJ2-1; either TRBD1 or TRBD2 may supply D (5 bases each). Here the CDR3 reads CALLRGIDEQFF. The CDR3 nucleotides read TGTGCCCTCTTGAGGGGTATCGATGAGCAGTTCTTC.